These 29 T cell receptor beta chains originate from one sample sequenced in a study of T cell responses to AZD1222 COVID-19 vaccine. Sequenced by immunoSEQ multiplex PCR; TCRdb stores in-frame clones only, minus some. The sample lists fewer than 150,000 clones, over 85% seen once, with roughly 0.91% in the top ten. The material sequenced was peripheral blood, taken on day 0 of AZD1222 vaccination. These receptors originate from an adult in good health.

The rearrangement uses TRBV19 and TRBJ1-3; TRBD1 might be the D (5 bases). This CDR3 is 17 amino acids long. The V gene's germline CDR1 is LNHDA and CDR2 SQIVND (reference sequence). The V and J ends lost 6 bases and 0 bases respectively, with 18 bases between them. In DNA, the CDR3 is TGTGCCAGTAGCCGCTTGTGGGGGGTTAGCTCTGGAAACACCATATATTTT. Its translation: CASSRLWGVSSGNTIYF. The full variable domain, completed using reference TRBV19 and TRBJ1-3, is DGGITQSPKYLFRKEGQNVTLSCEQNLNHDAMYWYRQDPGQGLRLIYYSQIVNDFQKGDIAEGYSVSREKKESFPLTVTSAQKNPTAFYLCASSRLWGVSSGNTIYFGEGSWLTVV.

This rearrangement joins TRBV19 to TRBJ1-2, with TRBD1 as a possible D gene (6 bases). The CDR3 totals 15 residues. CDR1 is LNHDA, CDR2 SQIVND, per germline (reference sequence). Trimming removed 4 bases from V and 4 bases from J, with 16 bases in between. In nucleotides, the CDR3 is TGTGCCAGTAGTAGGCCGGGACAAGAATCCTATGGCTACACCTTC. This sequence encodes CASSRPGQESYGYTF.

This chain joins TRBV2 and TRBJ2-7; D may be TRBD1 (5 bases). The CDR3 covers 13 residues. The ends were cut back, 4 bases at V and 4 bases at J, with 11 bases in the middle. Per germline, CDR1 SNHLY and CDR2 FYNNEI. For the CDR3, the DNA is TGTGCCAGCAGTGCCGACAGTTTTTACGAGCAGTACTTC. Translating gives CASSADSFYEQYF.

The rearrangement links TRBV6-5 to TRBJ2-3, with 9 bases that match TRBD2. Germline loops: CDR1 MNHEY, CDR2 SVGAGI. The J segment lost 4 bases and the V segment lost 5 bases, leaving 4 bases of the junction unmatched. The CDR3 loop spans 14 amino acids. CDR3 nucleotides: TGTGCCAGCAGTCCCGGACTAGCGTCAGATACGCAGTATTTT. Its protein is CASSPGLASDTQYF.

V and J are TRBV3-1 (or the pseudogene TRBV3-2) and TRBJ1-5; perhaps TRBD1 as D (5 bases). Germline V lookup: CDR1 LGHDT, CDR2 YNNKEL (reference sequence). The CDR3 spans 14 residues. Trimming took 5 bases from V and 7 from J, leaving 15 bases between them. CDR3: CASSGRGTKQPQHF. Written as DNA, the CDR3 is TGTGCCAGCAGCGGTCGGGGGACGAAGCAGCCCCAGCATTTT.

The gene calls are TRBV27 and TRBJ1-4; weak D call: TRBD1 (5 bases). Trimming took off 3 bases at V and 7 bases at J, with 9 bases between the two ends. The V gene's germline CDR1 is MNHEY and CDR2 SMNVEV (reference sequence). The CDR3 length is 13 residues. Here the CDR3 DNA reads TGTGCCAGCAGTTTGACCAGGGTTGAAAAACTGTTTTTT. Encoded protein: CASSLTRVEKLFF.

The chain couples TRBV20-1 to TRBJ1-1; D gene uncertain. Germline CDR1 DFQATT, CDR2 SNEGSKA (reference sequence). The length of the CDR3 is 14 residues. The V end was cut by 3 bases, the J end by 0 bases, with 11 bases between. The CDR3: CSASWPGMNTEAFF. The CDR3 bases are TGCAGTGCTAGTTGGCCCGGTATGAACACTGAAGCTTTCTTT.

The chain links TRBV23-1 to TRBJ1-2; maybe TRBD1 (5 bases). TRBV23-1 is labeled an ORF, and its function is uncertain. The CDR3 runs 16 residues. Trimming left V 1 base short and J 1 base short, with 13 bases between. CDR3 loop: CASSQLVGQLNYGYTF. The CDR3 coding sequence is TGCGCCAGCAGTCAATTGGTGGGGCAGCTTAACTATGGCTACACCTTC.

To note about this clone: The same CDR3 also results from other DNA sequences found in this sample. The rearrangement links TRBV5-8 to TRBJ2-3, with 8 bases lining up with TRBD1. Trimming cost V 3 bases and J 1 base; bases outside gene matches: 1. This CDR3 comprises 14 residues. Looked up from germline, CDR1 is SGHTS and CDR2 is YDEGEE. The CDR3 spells CASSSDRGTDTQYF. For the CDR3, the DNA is TGTGCCAGCAGCTCGGACAGGGGCACAGATACGCAGTATTTT. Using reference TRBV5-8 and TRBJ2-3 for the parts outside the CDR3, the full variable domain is EAGVTQSPTHLIKTRGQQATLRCSPISGHTSVYWYQQALGLGLQFLLWYDEGEERNRGNFPPRFSGRQFPNYSSELNVNALELEDSALYLCASSSDRGTDTQYFGPGTRLTVL.

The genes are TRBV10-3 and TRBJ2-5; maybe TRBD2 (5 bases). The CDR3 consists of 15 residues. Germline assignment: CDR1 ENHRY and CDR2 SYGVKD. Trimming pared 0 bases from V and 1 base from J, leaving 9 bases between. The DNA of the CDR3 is TGTGCCATCAGTGAGTCCTCGGACTCCCAAGAGACCCAGTACTTC. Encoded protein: CAISESSDSQETQYF.

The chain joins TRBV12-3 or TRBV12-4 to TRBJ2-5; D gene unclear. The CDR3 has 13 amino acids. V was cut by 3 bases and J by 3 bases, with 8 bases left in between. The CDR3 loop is CASSFSWEETQYF. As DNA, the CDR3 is TGTGCCAGCAGTTTTTCTTGGGAAGAGACCCAGTACTTC.

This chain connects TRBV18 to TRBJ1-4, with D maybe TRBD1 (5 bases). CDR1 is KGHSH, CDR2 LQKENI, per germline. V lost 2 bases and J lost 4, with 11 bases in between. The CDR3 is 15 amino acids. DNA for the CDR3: TGTGCCAGCTCACCAAGCGGGACTATTAATGAAAAACTGTTTTTT. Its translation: CASSPSGTINEKLFF.

The CDR3 nucleotides read TGCGCCAGCAGCCCCCGAAGGACTGGAAACACCATATATTTT. This translates into CASSPRRTGNTIYF. The chain has TRBV4-1 and TRBJ1-3, with no clear D. CDR3 length: 14 amino acids. Trimming removed 4 bases from V and 2 bases from J, with 9 bases in between. Looked up from germline, CDR1 is MGHRA and CDR2 is YSYEKL.

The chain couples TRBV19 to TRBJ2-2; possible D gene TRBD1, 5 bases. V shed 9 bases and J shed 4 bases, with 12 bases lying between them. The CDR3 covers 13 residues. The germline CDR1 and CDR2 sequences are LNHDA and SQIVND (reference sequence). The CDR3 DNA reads TGTGCCAGCAAAACCCAGGGCACCGGGGAGCTGTTTTTT. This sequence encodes CASKTQGTGELFF.

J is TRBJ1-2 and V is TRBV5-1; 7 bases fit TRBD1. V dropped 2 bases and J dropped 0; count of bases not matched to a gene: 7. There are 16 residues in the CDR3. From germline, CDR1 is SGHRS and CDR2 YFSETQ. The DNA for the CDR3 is TGCGCCAGCAGCTTAGCAGGGACAGAATCTAACTATGGCTACACCTTC. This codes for CASSLAGTESNYGYTF.

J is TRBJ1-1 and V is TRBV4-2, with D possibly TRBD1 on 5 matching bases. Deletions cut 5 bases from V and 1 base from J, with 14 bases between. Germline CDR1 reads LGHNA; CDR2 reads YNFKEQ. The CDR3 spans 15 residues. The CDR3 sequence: CASSADGQPNTEAFF. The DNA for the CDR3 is TGTGCCAGCAGCGCGGACGGACAACCGAACACTGAAGCTTTCTTT.

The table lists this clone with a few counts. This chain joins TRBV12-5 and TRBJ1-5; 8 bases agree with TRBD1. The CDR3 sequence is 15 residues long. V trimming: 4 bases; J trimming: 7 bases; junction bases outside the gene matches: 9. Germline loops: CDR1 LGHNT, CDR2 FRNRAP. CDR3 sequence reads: CASGYSRTGNQPQHF. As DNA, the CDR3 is TGTGCTAGTGGTTATAGCAGGACAGGGAACCAGCCCCAGCATTTT.

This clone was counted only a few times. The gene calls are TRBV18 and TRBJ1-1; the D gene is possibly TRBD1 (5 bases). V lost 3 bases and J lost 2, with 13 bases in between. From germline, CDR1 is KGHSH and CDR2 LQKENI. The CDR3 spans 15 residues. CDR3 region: CASSPPGGGNTEAFF. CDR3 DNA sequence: TGTGCCAGCTCACCTCCCGGGGGTGGTAACACTGAAGCTTTCTTT.

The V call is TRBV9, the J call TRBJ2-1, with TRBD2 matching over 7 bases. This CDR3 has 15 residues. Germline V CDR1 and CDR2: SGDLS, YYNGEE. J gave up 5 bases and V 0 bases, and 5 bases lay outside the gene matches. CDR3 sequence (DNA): TGTGCCAGCAGCGTAGCGGGAGGACGACACAATGAGCAGTTCTTC. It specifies CASSVAGGRHNEQFF. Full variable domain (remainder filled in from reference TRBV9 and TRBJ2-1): DSGVTQTPKHLITATGQRVTLRCSPRSGDLSVYWYQQSLDQGLQFLIQYYNGEERAKGNILERFSAQQFPDLHSELNLSSLELGDSALYFCASSVAGGRHNEQFFGPGTRLTVL.

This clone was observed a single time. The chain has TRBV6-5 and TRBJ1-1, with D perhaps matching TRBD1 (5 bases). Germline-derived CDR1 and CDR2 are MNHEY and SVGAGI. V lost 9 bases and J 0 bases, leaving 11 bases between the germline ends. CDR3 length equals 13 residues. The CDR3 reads CASDLGVNTEAFF. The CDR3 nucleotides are TGTGCCAGTGATTTAGGGGTGAACACTGAAGCTTTCTTT.

The CDR3 sequence: CASSLTGARGPTEAFF. Written as DNA, the CDR3 is TGTGCCAGCAGCCTCACAGGGGCGCGGGGACCCACTGAAGCTTTCTTT. The chain joins TRBV5-6 to TRBJ1-1, with 7 bases fitting TRBD1. This CDR3 region has 16 residues. J was trimmed by 4 bases and V by 4 bases; bases with no gene match: 13. Germline CDR1 SGHDT, CDR2 YYEEEE.

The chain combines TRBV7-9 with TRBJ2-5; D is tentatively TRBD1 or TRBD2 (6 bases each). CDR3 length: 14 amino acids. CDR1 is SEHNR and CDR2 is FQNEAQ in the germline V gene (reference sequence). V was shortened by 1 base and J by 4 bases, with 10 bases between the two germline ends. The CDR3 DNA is TGTGCCAGCAGCTTAGGTCGGGGGCTAGAGACCCAGTACTTC. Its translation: CASSLGRGLETQYF.

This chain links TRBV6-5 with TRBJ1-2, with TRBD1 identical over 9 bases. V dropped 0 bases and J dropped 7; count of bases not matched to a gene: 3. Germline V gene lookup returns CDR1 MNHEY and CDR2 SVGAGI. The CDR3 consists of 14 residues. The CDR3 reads CASSYSDRGSGYTF. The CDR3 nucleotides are TGTGCCAGCAGTTACTCGGACAGGGGATCTGGCTACACCTTC.

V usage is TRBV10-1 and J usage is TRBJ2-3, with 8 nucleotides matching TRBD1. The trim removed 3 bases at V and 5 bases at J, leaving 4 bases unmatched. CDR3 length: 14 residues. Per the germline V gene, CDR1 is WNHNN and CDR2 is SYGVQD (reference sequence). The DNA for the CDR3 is TGCGCCAGCAGTGATCAGGGGGCGCAAGATACGCAGTATTTT. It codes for CASSDQGAQDTQYF.

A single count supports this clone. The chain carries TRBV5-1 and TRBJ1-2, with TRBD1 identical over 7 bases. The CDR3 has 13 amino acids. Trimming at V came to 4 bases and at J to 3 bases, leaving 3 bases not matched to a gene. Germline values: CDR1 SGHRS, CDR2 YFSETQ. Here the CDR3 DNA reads TGCGCCAGCAGCCAAGGACAGGACTATGGCTACACCTTC. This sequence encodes CASSQGQDYGYTF. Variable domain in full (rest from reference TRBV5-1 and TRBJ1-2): KAGVTQTPRYLIKTRGQQVTLSCSPISGHRSVSWYQQTPGQGLQFLFEYFSETQRNKGNFPGRFSGRQFSNSRSEMNVSTLELGDSALYLCASSQGQDYGYTFGSGTRLTVV.

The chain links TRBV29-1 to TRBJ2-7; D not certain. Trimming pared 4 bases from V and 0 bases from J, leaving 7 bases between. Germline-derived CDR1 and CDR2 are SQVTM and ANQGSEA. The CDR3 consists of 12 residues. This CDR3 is CSVGYSSYEQYF. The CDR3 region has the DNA TGCAGCGTTGGATATAGCTCCTACGAGCAGTACTTC.

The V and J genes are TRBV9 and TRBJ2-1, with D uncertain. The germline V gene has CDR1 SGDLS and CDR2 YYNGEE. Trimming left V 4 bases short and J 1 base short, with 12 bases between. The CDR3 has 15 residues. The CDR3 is CASSLDQGSYNEQFF. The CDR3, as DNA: TGTGCCAGCAGCCTAGACCAAGGGTCCTACAATGAGCAGTTCTTC.

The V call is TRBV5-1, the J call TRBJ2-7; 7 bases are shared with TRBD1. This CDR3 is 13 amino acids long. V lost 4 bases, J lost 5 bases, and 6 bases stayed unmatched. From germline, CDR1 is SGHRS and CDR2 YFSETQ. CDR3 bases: TGCGCCAGCAGCCCGACAGGGTCTAACGAGCAGTACTTC. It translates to CASSPTGSNEQYF.

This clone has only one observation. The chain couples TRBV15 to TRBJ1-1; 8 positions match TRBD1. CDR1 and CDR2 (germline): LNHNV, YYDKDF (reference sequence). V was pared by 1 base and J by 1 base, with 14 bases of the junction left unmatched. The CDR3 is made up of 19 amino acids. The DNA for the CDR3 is TGTGCCACCAGCAGAGGGAAGGGCAGGGGGCTAGGGAGGAACACTGAAGCTTTCTTT. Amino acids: CATSRGKGRGLGRNTEAFF.